The text below deals with one T cell receptor beta chain. Germline CDR1 reads SGDLS; CDR2 reads YYNGEE. This CDR3 contains 15 residues. V shed 3 bases and J 4 bases; nucleotides not matched to a gene: 6. The sample comes from a study of blood T cell repertoires in COVID-19. Across the whole study: The origin of the acute and convalescent COVID-19 samples was the United States, Italy and Spain. T cells, B-cell-depleted T cells, or PBMCs provided the cDNA or gDNA that served as material.

In the source study's methods: Using reference gene primer amplification, nucleated cell counts were estimated. TCRdb's table, derived via immunoSEQ multiplex PCR, lists solely in-frame clones and lacks some. From that table come the V and J calls and clone size; the DNA was used to work out D and trimming. The sample includes roughly 75,000 clones, over 65% seen only once; the top ten take just over 2.5%. J is TRBJ1-4 and V is TRBV9, with TRBD1 identical over 7 bases. This receptor was obtained from a human donor with acute or convalescent COVID-19. The donor label of this sample is uncertain. The sequencing input was peripheral blood. CDR3 bases: TGTGCCAGCAGCGCTGGTGGACAGGATAATGAAAAACTGTTTTTT. It codes for CASSAGGQDNEKLFF.